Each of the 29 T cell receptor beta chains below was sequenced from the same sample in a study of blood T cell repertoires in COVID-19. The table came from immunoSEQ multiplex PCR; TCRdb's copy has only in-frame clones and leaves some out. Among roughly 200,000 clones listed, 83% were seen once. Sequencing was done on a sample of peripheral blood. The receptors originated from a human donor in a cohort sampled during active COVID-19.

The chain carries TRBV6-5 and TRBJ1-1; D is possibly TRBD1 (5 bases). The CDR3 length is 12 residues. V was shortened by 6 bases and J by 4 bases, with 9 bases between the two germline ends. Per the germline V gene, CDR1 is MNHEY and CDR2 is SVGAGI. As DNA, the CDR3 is TGTGCCAGCAGGGACAAGGGCACTGAAGCTTTCTTT. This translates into CASRDKGTEAFF.

The CDR3 DNA reads TGTGCCAGCCACCTACAGGGCTATGAGCAGTTCTTC. It codes for CASHLQGYEQFF. The J gene is TRBJ2-1, the V gene TRBV6-5; TRBD1 is a possible D gene (6 bases). The ends were cut back, 8 bases at V and 8 bases at J, with 13 bases in the middle. Germline V gene lookup returns CDR1 MNHEY and CDR2 SVGAGI. The CDR3 extends over 12 amino acids.

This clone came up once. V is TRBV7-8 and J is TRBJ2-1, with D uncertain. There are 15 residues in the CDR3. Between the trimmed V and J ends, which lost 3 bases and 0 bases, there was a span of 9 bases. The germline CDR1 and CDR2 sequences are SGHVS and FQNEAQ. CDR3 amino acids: CASSFWAGSYNEQFF. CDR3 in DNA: TGTGCCAGCAGCTTCTGGGCCGGCTCCTACAATGAGCAGTTCTTC.

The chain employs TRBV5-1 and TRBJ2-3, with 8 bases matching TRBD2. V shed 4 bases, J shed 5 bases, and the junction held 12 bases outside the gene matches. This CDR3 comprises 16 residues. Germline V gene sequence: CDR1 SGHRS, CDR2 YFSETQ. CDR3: CASSPQGSGTGDTQYF. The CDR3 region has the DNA TGCGCCAGCAGCCCCCAGGGTAGCGGGACGGGAGATACGCAGTATTTT.

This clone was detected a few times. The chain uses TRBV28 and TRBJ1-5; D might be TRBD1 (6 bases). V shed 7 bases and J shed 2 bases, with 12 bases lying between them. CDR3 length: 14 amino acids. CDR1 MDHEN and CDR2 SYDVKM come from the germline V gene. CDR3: CASTLGGRNQPQHF. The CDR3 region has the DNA TGTGCCAGCACCCTGGGGGGGCGCAATCAGCCCCAGCATTTT.

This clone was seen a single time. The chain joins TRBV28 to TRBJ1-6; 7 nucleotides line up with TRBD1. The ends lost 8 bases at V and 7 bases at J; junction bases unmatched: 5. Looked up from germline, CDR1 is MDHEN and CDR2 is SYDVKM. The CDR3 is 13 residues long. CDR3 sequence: CASVGTVNSPLHF. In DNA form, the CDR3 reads TGTGCCAGCGTGGGGACAGTCAATTCACCCCTCCACTTT.

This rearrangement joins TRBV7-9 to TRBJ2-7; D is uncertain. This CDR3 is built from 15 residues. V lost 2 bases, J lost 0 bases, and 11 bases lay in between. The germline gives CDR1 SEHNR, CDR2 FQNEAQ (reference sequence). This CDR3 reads CASSLNSFSSYEQYF. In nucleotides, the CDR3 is TGTGCCAGCAGCTTAAATTCCTTTAGCTCCTACGAGCAGTACTTC.

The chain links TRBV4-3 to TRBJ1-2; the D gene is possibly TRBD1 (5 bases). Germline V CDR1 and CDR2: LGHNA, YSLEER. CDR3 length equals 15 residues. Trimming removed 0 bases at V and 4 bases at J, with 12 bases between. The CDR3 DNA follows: TGCGCCAGCAGCCAAGAAAGGACACCACCCTATGGCTACACCTTC. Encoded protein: CASSQERTPPYGYTF.

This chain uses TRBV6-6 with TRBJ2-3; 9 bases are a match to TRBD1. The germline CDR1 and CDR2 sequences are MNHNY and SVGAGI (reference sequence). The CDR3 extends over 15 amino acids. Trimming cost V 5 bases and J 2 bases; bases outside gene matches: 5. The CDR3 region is CASSRRDRDTDTQYF. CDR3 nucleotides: TGTGCCAGCAGTAGACGGGACAGGGACACAGATACGCAGTATTTT.

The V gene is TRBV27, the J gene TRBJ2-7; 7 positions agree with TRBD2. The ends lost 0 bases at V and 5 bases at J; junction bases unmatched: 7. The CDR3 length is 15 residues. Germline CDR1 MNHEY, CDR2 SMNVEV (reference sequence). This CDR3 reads CASSLSVGGYNEQYF. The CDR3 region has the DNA TGTGCCAGCAGTTTATCAGTGGGAGGGTACAACGAGCAGTACTTC.

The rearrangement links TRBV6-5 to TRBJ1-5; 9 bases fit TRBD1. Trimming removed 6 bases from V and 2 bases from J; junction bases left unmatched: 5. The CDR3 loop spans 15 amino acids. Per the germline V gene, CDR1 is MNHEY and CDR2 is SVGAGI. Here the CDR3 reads CASSTGQGRNQPQHF. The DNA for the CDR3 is TGTGCCAGCAGCACTGGACAGGGGCGCAATCAGCCCCAGCATTTT.

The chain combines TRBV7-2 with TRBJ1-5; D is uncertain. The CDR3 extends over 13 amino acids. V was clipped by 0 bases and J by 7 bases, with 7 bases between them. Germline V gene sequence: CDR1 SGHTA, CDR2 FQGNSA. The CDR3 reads CASSLAEGQPQHF. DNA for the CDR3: TGTGCCAGCAGCTTAGCGGAGGGACAGCCCCAGCATTTT.

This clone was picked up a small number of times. The CDR3 DNA reads as TGTGCCACCAGCCCCCCGACTAGCGGTCTAGATTATGAGCAGTTCTTC. Its protein product is CATSPPTSGLDYEQFF. The chain has TRBV15 and TRBJ2-1, with TRBD2 matching 9 bases. Trimming took 5 bases from V and 8 from J; bases not matched to a gene: 13. Germline V gives CDR1 LNHNV, CDR2 YYDKDF (reference sequence). This CDR3 is 16 amino acids long.

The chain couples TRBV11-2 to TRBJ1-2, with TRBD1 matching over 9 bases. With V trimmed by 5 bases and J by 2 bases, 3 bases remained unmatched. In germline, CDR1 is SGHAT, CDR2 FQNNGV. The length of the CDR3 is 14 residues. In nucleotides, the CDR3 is TGTGCCAGCAGCCGTGGACAGGGGAACTATGGCTACACCTTC. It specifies CASSRGQGNYGYTF.

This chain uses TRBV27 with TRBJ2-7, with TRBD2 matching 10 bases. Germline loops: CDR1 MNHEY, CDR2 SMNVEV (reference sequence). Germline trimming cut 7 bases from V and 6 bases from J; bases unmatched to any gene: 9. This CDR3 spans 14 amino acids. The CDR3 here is CASKGLAGVGEQYF. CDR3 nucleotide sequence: TGTGCCAGCAAGGGGCTAGCGGGAGTCGGCGAGCAGTACTTC.

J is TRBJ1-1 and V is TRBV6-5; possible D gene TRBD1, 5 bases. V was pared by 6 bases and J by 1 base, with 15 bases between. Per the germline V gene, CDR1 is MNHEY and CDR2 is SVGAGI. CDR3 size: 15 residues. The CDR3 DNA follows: TGTGCCAGCAGCCGTGGGGCAGGGCGGAACACTGAAGCTTTCTTT. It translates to CASSRGAGRNTEAFF.

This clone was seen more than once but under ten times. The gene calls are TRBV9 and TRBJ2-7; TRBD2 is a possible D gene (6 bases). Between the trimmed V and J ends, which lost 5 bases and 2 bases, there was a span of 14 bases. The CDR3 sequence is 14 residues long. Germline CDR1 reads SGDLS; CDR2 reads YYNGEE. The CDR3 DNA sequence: TGTGCCAGCAGTACTATGGGGACTGCCTACGAGCAGTACTTC. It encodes CASSTMGTAYEQYF.

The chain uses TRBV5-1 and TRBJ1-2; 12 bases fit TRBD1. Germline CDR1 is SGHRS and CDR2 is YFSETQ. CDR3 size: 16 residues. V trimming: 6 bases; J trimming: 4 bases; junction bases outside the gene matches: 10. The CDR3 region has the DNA TGCGCCAGCAACCTGGGACAGGGGGCGCGGAGCTATGGCTACACCTTC. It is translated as CASNLGQGARSYGYTF.

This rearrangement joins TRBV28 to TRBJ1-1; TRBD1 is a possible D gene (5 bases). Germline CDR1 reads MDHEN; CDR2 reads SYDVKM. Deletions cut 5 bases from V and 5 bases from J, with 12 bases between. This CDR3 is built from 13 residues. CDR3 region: CASSRRGWTEAFF. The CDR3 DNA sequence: TGTGCCAGCAGTAGGAGGGGATGGACTGAAGCTTTCTTT.

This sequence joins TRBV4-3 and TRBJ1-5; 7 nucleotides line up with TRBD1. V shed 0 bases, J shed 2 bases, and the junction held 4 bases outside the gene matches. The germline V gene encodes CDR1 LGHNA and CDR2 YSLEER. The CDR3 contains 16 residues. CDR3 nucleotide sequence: TGCGCCAGCAGCCAAGAAATCCAGGGGGGCAATCAGCCCCAGCATTTT. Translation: CASSQEIQGGNQPQHF.

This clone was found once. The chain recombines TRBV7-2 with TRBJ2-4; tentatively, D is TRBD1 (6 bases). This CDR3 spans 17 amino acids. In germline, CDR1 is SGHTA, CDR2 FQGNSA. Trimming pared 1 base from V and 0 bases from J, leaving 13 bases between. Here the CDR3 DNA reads TGTGCCAGCAGCTTAGATCCCCGACAGGTAGCCAAAAACATTCAGTACTTC. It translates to CASSLDPRQVAKNIQYF.

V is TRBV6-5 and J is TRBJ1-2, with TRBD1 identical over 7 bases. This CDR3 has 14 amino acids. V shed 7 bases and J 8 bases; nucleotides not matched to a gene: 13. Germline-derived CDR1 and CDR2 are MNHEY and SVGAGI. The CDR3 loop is CASIKNRGAEGYTF. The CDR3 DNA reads TGTGCCAGCATAAAGAACAGGGGAGCAGAGGGCTACACCTTC.

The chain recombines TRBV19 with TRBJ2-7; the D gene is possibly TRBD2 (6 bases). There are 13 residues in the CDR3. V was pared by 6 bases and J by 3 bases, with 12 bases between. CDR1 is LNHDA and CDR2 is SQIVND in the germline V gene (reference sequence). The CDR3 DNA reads TGTGCCAGTAGCTTGGGACTCCGCTACGAGCAGTACTTC. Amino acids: CASSLGLRYEQYF.

The CDR3 sequence is CASSLRGGAEAFF. The CDR3, as DNA: TGTGCCAGCAGCCTAAGGGGGGGGGCTGAAGCTTTCTTT. The V and J genes are TRBV3-1 (or the pseudogene TRBV3-2) and TRBJ1-1, with D perhaps TRBD1 (6 bases). V shed 4 bases and J shed 6 bases, with 12 bases lying between them. Germline CDR1 is LGHDT and CDR2 is YNNKEL (reference sequence). This CDR3 is built from 13 residues.

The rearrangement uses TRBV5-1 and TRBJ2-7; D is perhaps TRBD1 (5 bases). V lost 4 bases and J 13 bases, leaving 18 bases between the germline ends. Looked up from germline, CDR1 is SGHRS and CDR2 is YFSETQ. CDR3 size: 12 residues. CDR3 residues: CASSPGDSAFYF. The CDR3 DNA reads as TGCGCCAGCAGCCCGGGCGACAGTGCCTTCTACTTC.

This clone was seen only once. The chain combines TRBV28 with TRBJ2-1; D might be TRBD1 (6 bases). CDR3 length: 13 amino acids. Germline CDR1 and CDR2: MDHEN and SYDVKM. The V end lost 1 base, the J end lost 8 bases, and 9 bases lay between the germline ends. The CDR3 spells CASSLSGVDEQFF. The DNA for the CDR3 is TGTGCCAGCAGTTTATCAGGGGTGGATGAGCAGTTCTTC.

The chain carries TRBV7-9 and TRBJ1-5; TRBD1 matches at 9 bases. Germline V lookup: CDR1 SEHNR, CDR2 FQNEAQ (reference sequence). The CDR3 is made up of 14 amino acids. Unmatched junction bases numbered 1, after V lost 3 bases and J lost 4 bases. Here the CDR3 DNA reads TGTGCCAGCAGCTTCGGGACAGGGAATCAGCCCCAGCATTTT. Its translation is CASSFGTGNQPQHF.

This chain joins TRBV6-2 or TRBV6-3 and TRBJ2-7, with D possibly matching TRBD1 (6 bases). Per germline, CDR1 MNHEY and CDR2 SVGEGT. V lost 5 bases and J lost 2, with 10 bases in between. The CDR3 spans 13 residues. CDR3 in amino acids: CASSLTGPYEQYF. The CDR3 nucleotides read TGTGCCAGCAGTCTTACAGGGCCCTACGAGCAGTACTTC.

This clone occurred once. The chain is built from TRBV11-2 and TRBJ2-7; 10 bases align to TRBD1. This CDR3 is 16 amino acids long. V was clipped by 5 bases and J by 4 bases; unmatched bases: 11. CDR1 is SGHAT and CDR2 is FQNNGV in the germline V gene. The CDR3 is CASSLTPGQGLYEQYF. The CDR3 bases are TGTGCCAGCAGCCTCACTCCGGGACAGGGGTTGTACGAGCAGTACTTC.